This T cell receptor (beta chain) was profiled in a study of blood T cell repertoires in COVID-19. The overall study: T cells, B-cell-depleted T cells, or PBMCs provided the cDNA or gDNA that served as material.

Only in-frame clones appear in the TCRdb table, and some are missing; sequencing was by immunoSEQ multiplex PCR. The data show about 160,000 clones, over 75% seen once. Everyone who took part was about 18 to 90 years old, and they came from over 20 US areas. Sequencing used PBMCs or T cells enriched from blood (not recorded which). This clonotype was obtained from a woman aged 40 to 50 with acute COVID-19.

The CDR3 DNA reads as TGTGCCAGCAGCTTAGTTCTCGGCGGGGAGCAGTTCTTC. Translated, it gives CASSLVLGGEQFF. The chain is built from TRBV11-1 and TRBJ2-1; maybe TRBD2 (5 bases). The CDR3 extends over 13 amino acids. Germline CDR1 is SGHAT and CDR2 is FQDESV (reference sequence). The V gene lost 1 base and the J gene lost 10 bases, with 11 bases spanning the gap.